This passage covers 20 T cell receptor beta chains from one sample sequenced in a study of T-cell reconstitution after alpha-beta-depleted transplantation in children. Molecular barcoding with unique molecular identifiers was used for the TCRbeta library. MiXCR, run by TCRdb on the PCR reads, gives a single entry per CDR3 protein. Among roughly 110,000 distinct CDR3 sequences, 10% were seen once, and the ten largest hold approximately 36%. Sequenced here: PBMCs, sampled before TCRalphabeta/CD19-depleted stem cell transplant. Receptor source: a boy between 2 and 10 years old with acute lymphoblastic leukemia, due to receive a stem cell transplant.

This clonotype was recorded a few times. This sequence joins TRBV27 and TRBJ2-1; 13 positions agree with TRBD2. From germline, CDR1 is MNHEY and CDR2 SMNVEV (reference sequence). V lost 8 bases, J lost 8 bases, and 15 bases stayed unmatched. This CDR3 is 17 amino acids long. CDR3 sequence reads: CASSKLAGGIKRHEQFF. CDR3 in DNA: TGTGCCAGCTCCAAACTAGCGGGAGGGATAAAAAGGCATGAGCAGTTCTTC.

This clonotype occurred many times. The CDR3 spells CSARPFRKSYNEQFF. In nucleotides, the CDR3 is TGCAGTGCTAGGCCCTTTAGGAAGTCCTACAATGAGCAGTTCTTC. This chain links TRBV20-1 with TRBJ2-1; no reliable D call. The ends were cut back, 3 bases at V and 1 base at J, with 13 bases in the middle. The CDR3 runs 15 residues. Germline assignment: CDR1 DFQATT and CDR2 SNEGSKA (reference sequence).

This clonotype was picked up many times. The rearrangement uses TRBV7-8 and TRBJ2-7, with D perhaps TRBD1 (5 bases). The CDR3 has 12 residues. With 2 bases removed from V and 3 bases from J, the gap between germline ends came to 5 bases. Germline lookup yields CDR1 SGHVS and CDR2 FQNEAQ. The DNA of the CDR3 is TGTGCCAGCAGCTTACAGGGCTACGAGCAGTACTTC. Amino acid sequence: CASSLQGYEQYF.

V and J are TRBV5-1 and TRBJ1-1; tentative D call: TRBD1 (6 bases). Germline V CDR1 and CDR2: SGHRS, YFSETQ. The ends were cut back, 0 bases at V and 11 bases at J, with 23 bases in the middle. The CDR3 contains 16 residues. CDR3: CASSLGSGQGSSRAFF. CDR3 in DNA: TGCGCCAGCAGCTTGGGGTCCGGGCAGGGGAGCTCTAGGGCTTTCTTT. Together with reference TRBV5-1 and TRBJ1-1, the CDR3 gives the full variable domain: KAGVTQTPRYLIKTRGQQVTLSCSPISGHRSVSWYQQTPGQGLQFLFEYFSETQRNKGNFPGRFSGRQFSNSRSEMNVSTLELGDSALYLCASSLGSGQGSSRAFFGQGTRLTVV.

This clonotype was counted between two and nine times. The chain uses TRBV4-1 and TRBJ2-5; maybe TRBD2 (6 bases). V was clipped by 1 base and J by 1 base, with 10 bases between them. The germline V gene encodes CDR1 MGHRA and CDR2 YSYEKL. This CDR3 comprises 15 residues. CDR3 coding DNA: TGCGCCAGCAGCCAAGCCCTTAGCGGCCAAGAGACCCAGTACTTC. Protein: CASSQALSGQETQYF.

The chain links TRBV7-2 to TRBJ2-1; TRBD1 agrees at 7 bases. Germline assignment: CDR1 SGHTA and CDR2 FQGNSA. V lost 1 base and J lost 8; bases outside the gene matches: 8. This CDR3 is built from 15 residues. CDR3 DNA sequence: TGTGCCAGCAGCTTAGTCACAGGGGCATGGGATGAGCAGTTCTTC. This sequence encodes CASSLVTGAWDEQFF.

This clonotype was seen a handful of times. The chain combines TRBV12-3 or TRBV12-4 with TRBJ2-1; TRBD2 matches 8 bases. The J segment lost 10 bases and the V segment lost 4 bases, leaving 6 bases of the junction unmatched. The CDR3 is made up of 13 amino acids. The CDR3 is CASSSIRGGEQFF. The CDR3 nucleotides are TGTGCCAGCAGTTCCATCCGGGGGGGGGAGCAGTTCTTC.

The CDR3 bases are TGTGCCAGCAGCCCGGGACAGCGGTTTGGGTATGGCTACACCTTC. The encoded protein is CASSPGQRFGYGYTF. V is TRBV5-6 and J is TRBJ1-2; TRBD1 aligns across 7 bases. The V segment lost 4 bases and the J segment 5 bases; nucleotides outside the gene matches: 11. Germline V gene lookup returns CDR1 SGHDT and CDR2 YYEEEE. The CDR3 spans 15 residues.

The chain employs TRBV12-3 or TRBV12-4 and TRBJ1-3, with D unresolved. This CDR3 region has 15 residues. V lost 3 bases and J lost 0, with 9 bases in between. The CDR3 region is CASSFTPNSGNTIYF. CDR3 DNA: TGTGCCAGCAGTTTCACCCCGAACTCTGGAAACACCATATATTTT.

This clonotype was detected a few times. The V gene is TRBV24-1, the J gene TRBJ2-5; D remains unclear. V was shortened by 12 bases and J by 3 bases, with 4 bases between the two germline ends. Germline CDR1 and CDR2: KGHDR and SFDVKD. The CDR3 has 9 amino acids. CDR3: CALEETQYF. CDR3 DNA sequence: TGTGCCCTGGAAGAGACCCAGTACTTC.

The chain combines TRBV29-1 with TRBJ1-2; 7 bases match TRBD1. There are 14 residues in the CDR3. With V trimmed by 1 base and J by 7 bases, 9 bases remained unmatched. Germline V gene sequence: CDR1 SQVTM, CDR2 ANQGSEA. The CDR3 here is CSVEVTGQAAGYTF. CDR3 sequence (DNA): TGCAGCGTTGAAGTTACAGGACAGGCCGCTGGCTACACCTTC.

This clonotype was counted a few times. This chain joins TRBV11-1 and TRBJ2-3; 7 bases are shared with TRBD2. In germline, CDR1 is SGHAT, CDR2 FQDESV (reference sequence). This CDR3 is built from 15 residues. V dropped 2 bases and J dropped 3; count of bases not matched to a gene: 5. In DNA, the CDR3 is TGTGCCAGCAGCTTATCTCCTAGCGGTACAGATACGCAGTATTTT. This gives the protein CASSLSPSGTDTQYF.

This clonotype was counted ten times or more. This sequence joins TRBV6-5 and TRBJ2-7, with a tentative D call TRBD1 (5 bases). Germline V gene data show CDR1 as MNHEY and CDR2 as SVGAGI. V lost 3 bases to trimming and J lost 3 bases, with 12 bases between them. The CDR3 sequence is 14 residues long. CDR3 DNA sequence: TGTGCCAGCAGTTATCGAGGCCAGGGCTACGAGCAGTACTTC. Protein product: CASSYRGQGYEQYF.

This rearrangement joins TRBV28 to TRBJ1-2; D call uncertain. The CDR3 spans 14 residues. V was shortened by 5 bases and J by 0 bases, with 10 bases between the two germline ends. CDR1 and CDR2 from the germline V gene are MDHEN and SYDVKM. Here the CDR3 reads CASSPAQTNYGYTF. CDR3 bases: TGTGCCAGCAGTCCAGCTCAGACTAACTATGGCTACACCTTC.

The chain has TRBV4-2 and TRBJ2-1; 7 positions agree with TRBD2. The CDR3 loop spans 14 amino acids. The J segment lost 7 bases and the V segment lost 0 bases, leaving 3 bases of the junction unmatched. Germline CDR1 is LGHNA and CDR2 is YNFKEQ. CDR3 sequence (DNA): TGTGCCAGCAGCCAAGACGCCGGGGGGAATGAGCAGTTCTTC. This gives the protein CASSQDAGGNEQFF.

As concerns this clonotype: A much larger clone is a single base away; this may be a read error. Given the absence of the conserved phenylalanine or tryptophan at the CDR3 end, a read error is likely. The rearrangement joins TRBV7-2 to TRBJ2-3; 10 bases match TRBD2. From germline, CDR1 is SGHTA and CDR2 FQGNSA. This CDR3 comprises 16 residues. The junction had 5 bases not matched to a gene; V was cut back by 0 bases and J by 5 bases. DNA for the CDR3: TGTGCCAGCAGCTTAGCGTCGGCTAGCGGGAGAGATACGCAGTATTCT. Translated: CASSLASASGRDTQYS.

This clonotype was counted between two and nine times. The CDR3 sequence: CASSLYYGYTF. In DNA form, the CDR3 reads TGTGCCAGCAGTTTGTACTATGGCTACACCTTC. The chain combines TRBV12-3 or TRBV12-4 with TRBJ1-2, with D hard to call. V was shortened by 3 bases and J by 3 bases, with 2 bases between the two germline ends. The CDR3 extends over 11 amino acids.

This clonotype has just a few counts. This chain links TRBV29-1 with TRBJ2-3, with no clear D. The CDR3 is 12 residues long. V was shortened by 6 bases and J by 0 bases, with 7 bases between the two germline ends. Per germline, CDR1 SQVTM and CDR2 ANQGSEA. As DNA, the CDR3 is TGCAGCGTAGTATGGAGCACAGATACGCAGTATTTT. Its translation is CSVVWSTDTQYF.

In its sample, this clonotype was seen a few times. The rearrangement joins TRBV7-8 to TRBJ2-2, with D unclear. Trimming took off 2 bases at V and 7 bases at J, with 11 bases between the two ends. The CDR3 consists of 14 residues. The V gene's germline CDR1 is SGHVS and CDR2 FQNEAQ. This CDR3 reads CASSLPNYRGELFF. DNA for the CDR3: TGTGCCAGCAGCTTACCCAACTATCGCGGGGAGCTGTTTTTT. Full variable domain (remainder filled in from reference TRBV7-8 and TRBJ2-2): GAGVSQSPRYKVAKRGQDVALRCDPISGHVSLFWYQQALGQGPEFLTYFQNEAQLDKSGLPSDRFFAERPEGSVSTLKIQRTQQEDSAVYLCASSLPNYRGELFFGEGSRLTVL.

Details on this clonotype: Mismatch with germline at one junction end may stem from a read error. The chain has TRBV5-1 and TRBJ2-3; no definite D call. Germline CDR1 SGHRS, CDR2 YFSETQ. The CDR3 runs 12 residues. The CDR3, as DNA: TGCGCCAGCACCCCCCACGCTCCCGTCTGGAATTTT. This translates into CASTPHAPVWNF.